This T cell receptor beta chain was observed in a study of human T cells and chemical hapten exposure. In its sample, this clonotype was seen many times. TCRdb processed the RACE reads anew with MiXCR; each CDR3 protein has one entry. Of around 100,000 distinct CDR3 sequences listed, about 11% were seen once; the top ten hold roughly 3.5%. Time point given: patch test 1, 2 weeks after DPC sensitization. Treatment: therapeutic diphenylcyclopropenone sensitization with weekly scalp DPC. Germline lookup yields CDR1 SQVTM and CDR2 ANQGSEA. The CDR3 covers 13 residues. Losses at the gene ends were 6 bases for V and 3 bases for J; bases not matched to a gene: 5.

Material: whole blood, obtained in connection with sensitization to the hapten diphenylcyclopropenone (DPC). The genes are TRBV29-1 and TRBJ1-3, with TRBD1 matching over 7 bases. This clonotype was obtained from a middle-aged woman with alopecia areata. Some clones in this sample may be carry-over from other donors' samples. As DNA, the CDR3 is TGCAGCGTGACCAGGGACAGTGGAAACACCATATATTTT. It codes for CSVTRDSGNTIYF. The full variable domain, completed using reference TRBV29-1 and TRBJ1-3, is SAVISQKPSRDICQRGTSLTIQCQVDSQVTMMFWYRQQPGQSLTLIATANQGSEATYESGFVIDKFPISRPNLTFSTLTVSNMSPEDSSIYLCSVTRDSGNTIYFGEGSWLTVV.